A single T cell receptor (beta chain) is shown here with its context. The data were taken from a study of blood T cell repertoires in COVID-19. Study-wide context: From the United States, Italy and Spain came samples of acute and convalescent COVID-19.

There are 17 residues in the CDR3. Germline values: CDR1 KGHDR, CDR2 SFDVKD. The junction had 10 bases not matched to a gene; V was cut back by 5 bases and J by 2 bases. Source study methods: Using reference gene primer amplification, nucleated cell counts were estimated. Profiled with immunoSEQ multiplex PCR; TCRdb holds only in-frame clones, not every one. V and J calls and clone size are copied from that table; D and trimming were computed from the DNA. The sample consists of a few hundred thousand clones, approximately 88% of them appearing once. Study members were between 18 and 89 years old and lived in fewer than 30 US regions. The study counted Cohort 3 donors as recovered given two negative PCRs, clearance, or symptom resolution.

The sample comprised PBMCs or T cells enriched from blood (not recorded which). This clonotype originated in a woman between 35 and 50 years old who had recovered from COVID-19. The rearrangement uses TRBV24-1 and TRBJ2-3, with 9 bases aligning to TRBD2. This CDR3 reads CATSALPTSGLTDTQYF. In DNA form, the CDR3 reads TGTGCCACCAGTGCCCTTCCGACTAGCGGACTCACAGATACGCAGTATTTT.